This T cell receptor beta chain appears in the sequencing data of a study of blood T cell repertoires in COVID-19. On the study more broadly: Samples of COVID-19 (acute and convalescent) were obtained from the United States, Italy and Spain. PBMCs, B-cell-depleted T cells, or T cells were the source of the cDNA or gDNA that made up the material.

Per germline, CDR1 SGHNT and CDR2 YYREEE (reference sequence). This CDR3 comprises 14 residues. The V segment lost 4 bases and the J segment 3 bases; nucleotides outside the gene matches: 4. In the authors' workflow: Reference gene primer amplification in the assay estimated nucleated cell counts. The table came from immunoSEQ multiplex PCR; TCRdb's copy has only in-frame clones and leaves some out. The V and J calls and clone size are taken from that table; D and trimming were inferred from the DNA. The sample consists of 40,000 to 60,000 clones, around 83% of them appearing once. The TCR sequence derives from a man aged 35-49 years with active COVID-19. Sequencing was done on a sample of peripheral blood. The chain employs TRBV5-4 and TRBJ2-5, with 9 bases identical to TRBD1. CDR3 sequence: CASSHDRGEETQYF. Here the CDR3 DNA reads TGTGCCAGCAGCCACGACAGGGGGGAAGAGACCCAGTACTTC.